The T cell receptor beta chain under discussion was sequenced for a study of OX40 agonist ivuxolimab in advanced cancers. Overall study: Patients were dosed with the agonistic anti-OX40 (CD134) antibody ivuxolimab. Study outcomes and limitations: There were also nonresponders showing low normalized T-cell clonal expansion.

TCRdb's copy holds only in-frame clones and misses some; the assay was immunoSEQ multiplex PCR. The sample records approximately 81,000 clones, roughly 80% being singletons. Patients were excluded for autoimmune disease history or systemic immunosuppression. Note on this clone: Its antigen remains unknown.

V was pared by 0 bases and J by 2 bases, with 11 bases between. The length of the CDR3 is 15 residues. Germline loops: CDR1 SGHNT, CDR2 YYREEE (reference sequence). The chain joins TRBV5-4 to TRBJ1-2; perhaps TRBD1 as D (6 bases). This sequence originates from an adult with an advanced solid tumor such as melanoma, head and neck, liver or kidney cancer. The sample consisted of CD4+ or CD8+ T cells sorted from blood, taken in a trial of the OX40 agonist ivuxolimab. CDR3 sequence (DNA): TGTGCCAGCAGCTTGGCTGGGGGCCAAAACTATGGCTACACCTTC. Protein product: CASSLAGGQNYGYTF.